This T cell receptor beta chain was profiled in a study of cytomegalovirus exposure and HLA in healthy donors. Findings and caveats of the study: Prior analysis indicated that the majority of TCR beta V segments exhibited productivity approximately 90% or approximately 30% of the time. Cytomegalovirus-associated TCR beta chains were listed, numbering approximately 150.

Vbeta (60) and Jbeta (13) primers were used in the PCR. The table came from immunoSEQ multiplex PCR; TCRdb's copy has only in-frame clones and leaves some out. This sample has some 190,000 clones, with roughly 88% found just once. As to this clone: Its antigen is as yet unknown.

This clonotype was obtained from a boy aged 2 to 9 in good health and CMV-seronegative. Sequenced input: PBMCs.

CDR3 DNA sequence: TGTGCCAGCAGTCTGGGACAGGGGCGCGGCTACACCTTC. Encoded protein: CASSLGQGRGYTF. J is TRBJ1-2 and V is TRBV27, with TRBD1 identical over 10 bases. Germline V gene sequence: CDR1 MNHEY, CDR2 SMNVEV (reference sequence). The CDR3 extends over 13 amino acids. Losses at the gene ends were 5 bases for V and 8 bases for J; bases not matched to a gene: 5.